The 15 T cell receptor beta chains below all came from one sample that was sequenced in a study of T cell responses to AZD1222 COVID-19 vaccine. TCRdb keeps only in-frame clones here, not all; method: immunoSEQ multiplex PCR. Among some 100,000 clones listed, approximately 91% were seen once. The sample consisted of peripheral blood, taken on day 0 of MenACWY control vaccination. The receptors were gathered from an adult in good health.

This sequence joins TRBV7-5 and TRBJ1-1. TRBV7-5 is labeled a pseudogene. This CDR3 has 13 residues. The CDR3 DNA reads as TGTGCCAGAAGCTCTAAGGGGGGTCTCGAGGCTTTCTTT. This codes for CARSSKGGLEAFF.

This chain joins TRBV6-5 and TRBJ2-7; TRBD1 matches 8 bases. Per germline, CDR1 MNHEY and CDR2 SVGAGI. The J segment lost 4 bases and the V segment lost 7 bases, leaving 9 bases of the junction unmatched. This CDR3 has 14 residues. Written as DNA, the CDR3 is TGTGCCAGCACCAAGCCGGGACAGGCTTACGAGCAGTACTTC. Translated: CASTKPGQAYEQYF.

The CDR3 protein is CASSRGPDYEQYF. CDR3 nucleotide sequence: TGTGCCAGCAGCCGGGGACCCGACTACGAGCAGTACTTC. The chain carries TRBV7-8 and TRBJ2-7; D could derive from TRBD1 or TRBD2 (5 bases each). The CDR3 contains 13 residues. V lost 5 bases, J lost 3 bases, and 11 bases lay in between. The germline V gene has CDR1 SGHVS and CDR2 FQNEAQ. The variable domain in full, with the rest retrieved from reference TRBV7-8 and TRBJ2-7, is GAGVSQSPRYKVAKRGQDVALRCDPISGHVSLFWYQQALGQGPEFLTYFQNEAQLDKSGLPSDRFFAERPEGSVSTLKIQRTQQEDSAVYLCASSRGPDYEQYFGPGTRLTVT.

This chain joins TRBV20-1 and TRBJ2-7; no reliable D call. This CDR3 contains 9 residues. V was clipped by 4 bases and J by 7 bases, with 5 bases between them. Germline V gene data show CDR1 as DFQATT and CDR2 as SNEGSKA (reference sequence). In DNA, the CDR3 is TGCAGTGCTAATCATGAGCAGTACTTC. Residues: CSANHEQYF.

This CDR3 is CASSVVMGTEAFF. In nucleotides, the CDR3 is TGTGCCAGCAGTGTAGTTATGGGTACTGAAGCTTTCTTT. J is TRBJ1-1 and V is TRBV6-4; no reliable D call. V lost 4 bases, J lost 5 bases, and 11 bases lay in between. This CDR3 comprises 13 residues. CDR1 and CDR2 from the germline V gene are MRHNA and SNTAGT.

The chain links TRBV3-1 (or the pseudogene TRBV3-2) to TRBJ2-7; no clear D. Looked up from germline, CDR1 is LGHDT and CDR2 is YNNKEL (reference sequence). The CDR3 is made up of 14 amino acids. The V end lost 3 bases, the J end lost 3 bases, and 12 bases lay between the germline ends. The CDR3 sequence is CASSQSAYSYEQYF. For the CDR3, the DNA is TGTGCCAGCAGCCAGTCGGCTTATAGCTACGAGCAGTACTTC.

The chain links TRBV11-2 to TRBJ1-2; D uncertain. Trimming cost V 6 bases and J 13 bases, with 15 bases left between them. Germline V gives CDR1 SGHAT, CDR2 FQNNGV. The CDR3 spans 11 residues. This CDR3 reads CASSQGGKGTF. The CDR3 DNA reads as TGTGCCAGCAGTCAAGGAGGGAAGGGCACCTTC.

The rearrangement joins TRBV24-1 to TRBJ2-1; possibly TRBD1 for D (5 bases). This CDR3 has 15 amino acids. Germline values: CDR1 KGHDR, CDR2 SFDVKD. Trimming shortened V by 5 bases and J by 5 bases, and 15 bases separated the two germline ends. CDR3 nucleotides: TGTGCCACCAGTGCCCTTGGCACAGGAGACAATGAGCAGTTCTTC. Encoded protein: CATSALGTGDNEQFF.

This clone was counted a few times. The genes are TRBV6-2 or TRBV6-3 and TRBJ1-5; the D gene is possibly TRBD1 (5 bases). CDR3 length: 16 residues. With 2 bases removed from V and 5 bases from J, the gap between germline ends came to 16 bases. Germline V gene sequence: CDR1 MNHEY, CDR2 SVGEGT. The CDR3 protein is CASSYPPLPRDQPQHF. For the CDR3, the DNA is TGTGCCAGCAGTTACCCACCCTTACCCAGGGATCAGCCCCAGCATTTT.

The chain links TRBV7-9 to TRBJ1-5, with D possibly TRBD1 on 6 matching bases. Germline V CDR1 and CDR2: SEHNR, FQNEAQ (reference sequence). V was cut by 5 bases and J by 7 bases, with 21 bases left in between. CDR3 length equals 16 residues. The CDR3 DNA reads as TGTGCCAGCAGCCCCGCCGGAACAGGGCGGAACCAGCCCCAGCATTTT. Protein sequence: CASSPAGTGRNQPQHF.

This clone appeared a single time. V and J are TRBV19 and TRBJ1-1; 10 nucleotides line up with TRBD1. The CDR3 has 15 amino acids. V gave up 7 bases and J gave up 4 bases; unmatched junction bases: 9. Germline CDR1 is LNHDA and CDR2 is SQIVND (reference sequence). CDR3 loop: CASKGGQGPSTEAFF. Here the CDR3 DNA reads TGTGCCAGTAAGGGGGGACAGGGGCCGTCCACTGAAGCTTTCTTT.

V is TRBV4-1 and J is TRBJ1-5; tentative D call: TRBD1 (5 bases). Trimming pared 5 bases from V and 3 bases from J, leaving 23 bases between. CDR3 length: 18 residues. Germline V lookup: CDR1 MGHRA, CDR2 YSYEKL. CDR3 in DNA: TGCGCCAGCAGCGAAGCAGTTGCGGGACCGCTAAACAATCAGCCCCAGCATTTT. It yields the protein CASSEAVAGPLNNQPQHF.

The rearrangement links TRBV7-2 to TRBJ1-1; a possible D gene is TRBD1 (6 bases). CDR3 length: 15 residues. Per germline, CDR1 SGHTA and CDR2 FQGNSA. Trimming took 1 base from V and 6 from J, leaving 15 bases between them. CDR3: CASSLVQGKVAEAFF. CDR3 in DNA: TGTGCCAGCAGCTTAGTTCAGGGGAAAGTTGCTGAAGCTTTCTTT.

The chain joins TRBV11-2 to TRBJ1-1; no definite D call. The CDR3 totals 13 residues. The V and J ends lost 5 bases and 5 bases respectively, with 12 bases between them. CDR1 and CDR2 (germline): SGHAT, FQNNGV. The CDR3 sequence: CASSPVRGTEAFF. As DNA, the CDR3 is TGTGCCAGCAGCCCAGTCAGAGGAACTGAAGCTTTCTTT. The whole variable domain, remainder taken from reference TRBV11-2 and TRBJ1-1, is EAGVAQSPRYKIIEKRQSVAFWCNPISGHATLYWYQQILGQGPKLLIQFQNNGVVDDSQLPKDRFSAERLKGVDSTLKIQPAKLEDSAVYLCASSPVRGTEAFFGQGTRLTVV.

The V gene is TRBV4-1, the J gene TRBJ1-3, with no clear D. CDR3 length: 11 residues. The V end was cut by 2 bases, the J end by 10 bases, with 6 bases between. CDR1 is MGHRA and CDR2 is YSYEKL in the germline V gene. CDR3 nucleotides: TGCGCCAGCAGCCAAATGGGGACCATATATTTT. Translated: CASSQMGTIYF.